A selection of T cell receptor beta chains follows, all from one sample in a study of CD8+ T cells in alopecia areata. Using immunoSEQ multiplex PCR, the repertoire was profiled, and TCRdb retains in-frame clones only, with some absent. The sample includes about 70,000 clones, over 25% of them seen just once. This sample comprised CD8+ T cells sorted from blood, obtained at week 4, from a patient treated with tofacitinib. These receptors originate from a human donor with alopecia areata. CDR3s include the opening cysteine and the closing phenylalanine or tryptophan. The D gene is left open where the match is weak. Rows may omit the clone size; those that give it use once, few, many or a size class.

J,V,size,D,length,DNA,CDR3
TRBJ2-5,TRBV4-1,-,TRBD2,15,TGCGCCAGCAGCCAAGATGGCGGGGGGCGAGAGACCCAGTACTTC,CASSQDGGGRETQYF
TRBJ1-1,TRBV9,few,TRBD1,14,TGTGCCAGCAGCCAGGGACAGATGAACACTGAAGCTTTCTTT,CASSQGQMNTEAFF
TRBJ1-1,TRBV29-1,-,-,13,TGCAGCGTTCTTCCGGGACACAACACTGAAGCTTTCTTT,CSVLPGHNTEAFF
TRBJ2-7,TRBV10-3,once,-,14,TGTGCCATCAGAGGGACCGACTCGATCCACGAGCAGTACTTC,CAIRGTDSIHEQYF
TRBJ2-7,TRBV29-1,-,-,13,TGCAGCGTTGAAGCGGGACACCCCTACGAGCAGTACTTC,CSVEAGHPYEQYF
TRBJ2-2,TRBV4-3,-,TRBD2,16,TGCGCCAGCAGCCAAGATAGGGGACTAGCTACCGGGGAGCTGTTTTTT,CASSQDRGLATGELFF
TRBJ2-1,TRBV29-1,-,-,10,TGCAGCGTCGCTTACAATGAGCAGTTCTTC,CSVAYNEQFF
TRBJ1-1,TRBV25-1,few,TRBD1,13,TGTGCCAGCCCGGGACAGTCGAACACTGAAGCTTTCTTT,CASPGQSNTEAFF
TRBJ1-2,TRBV7-9,-,-,12,TGTGCCAGCAGCTTAGGTCAAGAGGGCTACACCTTC,CASSLGQEGYTF
TRBJ2-1,TRBV7-9,many,-,12,TGTGCCAGCAGTCTAGTCAACAATGAGCAGTTCTTC,CASSLVNNEQFF
TRBJ2-2,TRBV29-1,-,-,13,TGCAGCGCCTTGGACAGGAACACCGGGGAGCTGTTTTTT,CSALDRNTGELFF
TRBJ2-3,TRBV2,few,-,16,TGTGCCAGCAGGGGGAGGGACAGGATCATCGCAGATACGCAGTATTTT,CASRGRDRIIADTQYF
TRBJ1-1,TRBV27,-,-,12,TGTGCCAGCACCCCTCTTTCAGCTGAAGCTTTCTTT,CASTPLSAEAFF
TRBJ2-1,TRBV30,few,-,17,TGTGCCTGGAGCCATTATACGGGAAGGGGAGCCAGAAATGAGCAGTTCTTC,CAWSHYTGRGARNEQFF
TRBJ2-7,TRBV29-1,-,TRBD1,14,TGCAGCGTTTTGCTGGACAGGGGAACCTACGAGCAGTACTTC,CSVLLDRGTYEQYF
TRBJ2-7,TRBV4-1,few,TRBD2,14,TGTGCCAGCAGCTTATCTAGCGGGAACTACGAGCAGTACTTC,CASSLSSGNYEQYF
TRBJ1-2,TRBV29-1,few,-,13,TGCAGCGTTCGAAACACAACAAACTATGGCTACACCTTC,CSVRNTTNYGYTF
TRBJ1-2,TRBV30,few,-,10,TGTGCCTGGCAGCGGGATGGCTACACCTTC,CAWQRDGYTF
TRBJ1-1,TRBV19,-,-,15,TGTGCCAGTAGCTCGGCGGGACACATGAACACTGAAGCTTTCTTT,CASSSAGHMNTEAFF
TRBJ2-5,TRBV11-2,once,TRBD2,16,TGTGCCAGCAGCCCCTCCCCCCTAGCGGGGTCAGAGACCCAGTACTTC,CASSPSPLAGSETQYF
TRBJ2-1,TRBV7-8,-,TRBD1,16,TGTGCCAGCAGCCCCCGGGGGACAGGGGTGTACAATGAGCAGTTCTTC,CASSPRGTGVYNEQFF
TRBJ1-1,TRBV29-1,few,-,11,TGCAGCGTAGGACTGAACACTGAAGCTTTCTTT,CSVGLNTEAFF